Reported below is one T cell receptor (beta chain). This clone's antigen is unknown. Base-call qualities are not available, and no considerably larger clone is one nucleotide away. These data come from a study of technical replicates of blood from a handful of donors (TCRdb year 2017). The method behind the library was the immunoSEQ multiplex PCR assay. TCRdb provides this immuneACCESS table in a form limited to in-frame rearrangements. Some clones are lacking; in checked studies, under half of them reflect an unresolved V gene, and why the rest are absent is not known. Here the sample has 67,000 or so clones; less than 97% occur a single time. The leading ten clones occupy roughly 0.24% of the sample. Sequencing was performed on T cells isolated from PBMCs. The source of this sequence is a human donor in good health.

At the DNA level, the sequence is TGCGCCAGCAGCCCGGGTGCGGGCAATCAGCCCCAGCATTTT. The encoded protein is CASSPGAGNQPQHF. The rearrangement joined TRBV5-1 to TRBJ1-5, with the D gene uncertain. The CDR3, cysteine through phenylalanine, is 14 amino acids long. Of the read, only the CDR3 DNA is kept; its 42 bases are in frame from base 1. CDR1 and CDR2 (SGHRS, YFSETQ) derive from the germline V gene. Trimming takes 4 bases from V and 2 bases from J, and the germline ends sit 10 bases apart.